This T cell receptor (beta chain) is from a study of blood T cell repertoires in COVID-19. Original processing notes: Cell counts per sample came from amplifying reference gene primers. Only in-frame clones appear in the TCRdb table, and some are missing; sequencing was by immunoSEQ multiplex PCR. V and J calls and clone size follow that table, whereas D and trimming were derived from the DNA. Of over 250,000 clones listed, 70% to 90% are singletons. This CDR3 region has 13 residues. The germline V gene encodes CDR1 SGHRS and CDR2 YFSETQ. V dropped 3 bases and J dropped 7 bases, with 13 bases sitting between them. This clone was counted between two and nine times.

This receptor was obtained from a woman between 70 and 85 years old with acute or convalescent COVID-19. The rearrangement joins TRBV5-1 to TRBJ1-1, with D maybe TRBD1 (6 bases). The sequencing input was peripheral blood. CDR3 coding DNA: TGCGCCAGCAGCTCCCGAGACAGGCGTGAAGCTTTCTTT. Its translation is CASSSRDRREAFF.